This entry lists 27 T cell receptor beta chains sequenced from one sample in a study of shared clonotypes between healthy human individuals. Clones were sequenced by immunoSEQ multiplex PCR, and TCRdb holds only the in-frame ones, with some missing. The data show approximately 2,200,000 clones, with under 95% seen just once and around 1.7% held by the top ten. Naive CD8 cells comprised CD45RO-negative, CCR7-positively selected cells, excluding terminally differentiated effector memory CD45RA+ cells. Sequenced input: naive CD8+ T cells from PBMCs. All receptors derive from a man younger than 35 in good health. Some clones in this sample may be carry-over from other donors' samples.

This sequence joins TRBV4-3 and TRBJ2-2, with D uncertain. This CDR3 has 13 residues. Trimming took 0 bases from V and 10 from J, leaving 9 bases between them. The germline gives CDR1 LGHNA, CDR2 YSLEER. CDR3 loop: CASSQEHEMELFF. Here the CDR3 DNA reads TGCGCCAGCAGCCAAGAGCACGAGATGGAGCTGTTTTTT.

On this clone: Distinct nucleotide sequences in the sample also encode this CDR3. The chain combines TRBV7-9 with TRBJ1-1; D ambiguous. The CDR3 spans 13 residues. Germline loops: CDR1 SEHNR, CDR2 FQNEAQ (reference sequence). Trimming left V 5 bases short and J 1 base short, with 8 bases between. In DNA, the CDR3 is TGTGCCAGCAGCCCGACGGCGAACACTGAAGCTTTCTTT. Its protein is CASSPTANTEAFF.

A single count supports this clone. This chain joins TRBV6-6 and TRBJ2-2, with D unclear. Germline V gene lookup returns CDR1 MNHNY and CDR2 SVGAGI (reference sequence). V shed 6 bases and J shed 5 bases, with 16 bases lying between them. There are 15 residues in the CDR3. CDR3 loop: CASRAWAGVTGELFF. CDR3 in DNA: TGTGCCAGCAGAGCCTGGGCAGGCGTAACCGGGGAGCTGTTTTTT.

This clone was seen a single time. This chain joins TRBV27 and TRBJ2-1; unclear D gene. Germline V gene data show CDR1 as MNHEY and CDR2 as SMNVEV (reference sequence). The CDR3 has 15 amino acids. The V gene lost 7 bases and the J gene lost 1 base, with 14 bases spanning the gap. DNA of the CDR3: TGTGCCAGCACCCTAAGAGCCCCATCCTACAATGAGCAGTTCTTC. Protein sequence: CASTLRAPSYNEQFF.

In this sample, this clone turned up once. V usage is TRBV14 and J usage is TRBJ2-2; no clear D. The CDR3 has 14 residues. Trimming stripped 10 bases from V and 1 base from J, with 13 bases between. The germline V gene has CDR1 SGHDN and CDR2 FVKESK. The CDR3 loop is CATQQALNTGELFF. As DNA, the CDR3 is TGTGCCACCCAGCAGGCACTGAACACCGGGGAGCTGTTTTTT.

V usage is TRBV19 and J usage is TRBJ2-2; 8 bases are a match to TRBD1. The CDR3 is made up of 16 amino acids. V shed 3 bases, J shed 0 bases, and the junction held 3 bases outside the gene matches. Germline assignment: CDR1 LNHDA and CDR2 SQIVND (reference sequence). In nucleotides, the CDR3 is TGTGCCAGTAGTATCACGGACAGGGCGAACACCGGGGAGCTGTTTTTT. Translation: CASSITDRANTGELFF.

The chain joins TRBV4-3 to TRBJ2-7; 10 nucleotides line up with TRBD1. This CDR3 has 17 amino acids. V was clipped by 2 bases and J by 4 bases; unmatched bases: 11. In germline, CDR1 is LGHNA, CDR2 YSLEER. CDR3 sequence reads: CASSQRYPGQGLYEQYF. The CDR3 DNA reads TGCGCCAGCAGCCAACGATACCCGGGACAGGGGTTGTACGAGCAGTACTTC.

The V gene is TRBV27, the J gene TRBJ2-7; D unresolved. Trimming removed 4 bases at V and 3 bases at J, with 10 bases between. The CDR3 has 13 amino acids. Germline CDR1 MNHEY, CDR2 SMNVEV (reference sequence). The CDR3 nucleotides are TGTGCCAGCAGTTCGGGTGACGACTACGAGCAGTACTTC. It specifies CASSSGDDYEQYF.

The chain joins TRBV9 to TRBJ2-1, with 16 positions matching TRBD2. Trimming removed 2 bases from V and 6 bases from J; junction bases left unmatched: 23. CDR3 length: 23 residues. In germline, CDR1 is SGDLS, CDR2 YYNGEE. CDR3 sequence: CASSVPTATGTSGRAVGLNEQFF. In DNA, the CDR3 is TGTGCCAGCAGCGTCCCCACTGCGACCGGGACTAGCGGGAGGGCCGTAGGGCTCAATGAGCAGTTCTTC.

The chain employs TRBV7-9 and TRBJ2-1; 10 bases line up with TRBD2. V lost 5 bases and J lost 0; bases outside the gene matches: 13. Germline loops: CDR1 SEHNR, CDR2 FQNEAQ (reference sequence). The CDR3 spans 19 residues. The CDR3 sequence: CASSPASTSGFPSYNEQFF. CDR3 DNA sequence: TGTGCCAGCAGCCCCGCCTCGACTAGCGGGTTTCCCTCCTACAATGAGCAGTTCTTC. Supplemented by reference TRBV7-9 and TRBJ2-1, the full variable domain reads DTGVSQNPRHKITKRGQNVTFRCDPISEHNRLYWYRQTLGQGPEFLTYFQNEAQLEKSRLLSDRFSAERPKGSFSTLEIQRTEQGDSAMYLCASSPASTSGFPSYNEQFFGPGTRLTVL.

This clone was observed once. This chain connects TRBV5-1 to TRBJ1-5; weak D call: TRBD1 (6 bases). Germline V CDR1 and CDR2: SGHRS, YFSETQ. The CDR3 consists of 15 residues. V was cut by 0 bases and J by 1 base, with 8 bases left in between. CDR3 DNA: TGCGCCAGCAGCTTGGACAGGGCGAGCAATCAGCCCCAGCATTTT. Its protein is CASSLDRASNQPQHF.

The chain links TRBV19 to TRBJ2-7; no clear D gene. Germline assignment: CDR1 LNHDA and CDR2 SQIVND (reference sequence). V lost 5 bases and J lost 1, with 9 bases in between. This CDR3 region has 13 residues. Here the CDR3 reads CASSAPYSYEQYF. CDR3 nucleotide sequence: TGTGCCAGTAGTGCGCCCTATTCCTACGAGCAGTACTTC.

This rearrangement joins TRBV28 to TRBJ2-7, with 9 bases identical to TRBD1. Germline values: CDR1 MDHEN, CDR2 SYDVKM. V lost 4 bases, J lost 7 bases, and 5 bases stayed unmatched. CDR3 length equals 13 residues. The CDR3, as DNA: TGTGCCAGCAGTTCCGCAGACAGGGGGGAGCAGTACTTC. This codes for CASSSADRGEQYF.

This clone was observed a single time. The chain couples TRBV7-9 to TRBJ2-3, with D hard to call. Trimming took off 11 bases at V and 3 bases at J, with 12 bases between the two ends. Germline CDR1 is SEHNR and CDR2 is FQNEAQ (reference sequence). This CDR3 spans 12 amino acids. The CDR3 DNA follows: TGTGCCGCGGATCCTGCTACAGATACGCAGTATTTT. Its protein product is CAADPATDTQYF.

Here the CDR3 DNA reads TGTGCCAGCAGCTCCCCCTGGGGCGGAGGGGGTTTGTATGAGCAGTTCTTC. It specifies CASSSPWGGGGLYEQFF. The V and J genes are TRBV11-2 and TRBJ2-1; tentatively, D is TRBD1 or TRBD2 (6 bases each). This CDR3 contains 17 residues. Per the germline V gene, CDR1 is SGHAT and CDR2 is FQNNGV. Trimming removed 4 bases from V and 8 bases from J, with 24 bases in between.

The CDR3 here is CASSPGTNVQETQYF. CDR3 in DNA: TGTGCCAGCAGCCCCGGGACAAACGTCCAAGAGACCCAGTACTTC. The genes are TRBV27 and TRBJ2-5; TRBD1 might be the D (6 bases). CDR1 and CDR2 from the germline V gene are MNHEY and SMNVEV (reference sequence). This CDR3 spans 15 amino acids. Trimming took off 6 bases at V and 1 base at J, with 15 bases between the two ends.

The chain joins TRBV4-1 to TRBJ1-1; 8 bases align to TRBD1. J lost 4 bases, V lost 5 bases, and 6 bases had no gene match. This CDR3 region has 14 residues. Germline V gene lookup returns CDR1 MGHRA and CDR2 YSYEKL. In DNA, the CDR3 is TGCGCCAGCAGCATCCACAGGGGGGTCACTGAAGCTTTCTTT. Protein sequence: CASSIHRGVTEAFF.

This sequence joins TRBV28 and TRBJ2-1, with a weak D call TRBD2 (5 bases). The CDR3 has 14 residues. CDR1 is MDHEN and CDR2 is SYDVKM in the germline V gene. Deletions cut 3 bases from V and 7 bases from J, with 13 bases between. DNA of the CDR3: TGTGCCAGCAGTTTCGGGGTCCATGGGAATGAGCAGTTCTTC. This codes for CASSFGVHGNEQFF.

The V and J genes are TRBV7-9 and TRBJ2-7, with 9 bases matching TRBD1. Losses at the gene ends were 3 bases for V and 5 bases for J; bases not matched to a gene: 2. Germline V gives CDR1 SEHNR, CDR2 FQNEAQ (reference sequence). CDR3 size: 13 residues. The CDR3 bases are TGTGCCAGCAGCTTGGGACAGGGAGACGAGCAGTACTTC. This codes for CASSLGQGDEQYF. Full variable domain (outside the CDR3, taken from reference TRBV7-9 and TRBJ2-7): DTGVSQNPRHKITKRGQNVTFRCDPISEHNRLYWYRQTLGQGPEFLTYFQNEAQLEKSRLLSDRFSAERPKGSFSTLEIQRTEQGDSAMYLCASSLGQGDEQYFGPGTRLTVT.

In the case of this clone: At the DNA level, this CDR3 is encoded by other sequences in the same sample as well. The chain is built from TRBV19 and TRBJ2-7; the match to TRBD1 covers 10 bases. The germline V gene encodes CDR1 LNHDA and CDR2 SQIVND (reference sequence). The CDR3 contains 14 residues. V lost 7 bases, J lost 1 base, and 4 bases stayed unmatched. The CDR3 loop is CASTPGQGSYEQYF. CDR3 nucleotides: TGTGCCAGTACTCCGGGACAGGGGTCCTACGAGCAGTACTTC.

The CDR3 nucleotides read TGTGCCAGTAGTACAGACACCTACGAGCAGTACTTC. Amino acids: CASSTDTYEQYF. The rearrangement joins TRBV19 to TRBJ2-7; no clear D gene. Per the germline V gene, CDR1 is LNHDA and CDR2 is SQIVND (reference sequence). Trimming stripped 4 bases from V and 2 bases from J, with 6 bases between. CDR3 length: 12 amino acids.

The chain links TRBV5-1 to TRBJ1-1; possibly TRBD1 for D (6 bases). Trimming stripped 4 bases from V and 1 base from J, with 11 bases between. CDR1 is SGHRS and CDR2 is YFSETQ in the germline V gene. This CDR3 spans 14 amino acids. The CDR3 nucleotides read TGCGCCAGCAGCGAAAGGGGGGCGAACACTGAAGCTTTCTTT. Its translation is CASSERGANTEAFF. Looking up the rest from reference TRBV5-1 and TRBJ1-1 gives the full variable domain: KAGVTQTPRYLIKTRGQQVTLSCSPISGHRSVSWYQQTPGQGLQFLFEYFSETQRNKGNFPGRFSGRQFSNSRSEMNVSTLELGDSALYLCASSERGANTEAFFGQGTRLTVV.

The chain is built from TRBV2 and TRBJ2-7, with 7 bases aligning to TRBD2. Trimming took 2 bases from V and 2 from J; bases not matched to a gene: 15. Per germline, CDR1 SNHLY and CDR2 FYNNEI. The CDR3 runs 18 residues. The CDR3 sequence is CASSETPTSAQRAYEQYF. The CDR3 DNA reads as TGTGCCAGCAGTGAAACCCCCACTAGCGCCCAAAGGGCCTACGAGCAGTACTTC.

The J gene is TRBJ2-5, the V gene TRBV27; 14 bases line up with TRBD2. Germline values: CDR1 MNHEY, CDR2 SMNVEV (reference sequence). The CDR3 spans 16 residues. V shed 4 bases and J 5 bases; nucleotides not matched to a gene: 6. In nucleotides, the CDR3 is TGTGCCAGCAGTTCGATGGGACTAGCGGGAGTGGAGACCCAGTACTTC. It codes for CASSSMGLAGVETQYF.

The genes are TRBV15 and TRBJ2-3, with D possibly matching TRBD1 (5 bases). Germline V gene data show CDR1 as LNHNV and CDR2 as YYDKDF (reference sequence). Trimming removed 0 bases from V and 4 bases from J, with 11 bases in between. The length of the CDR3 is 15 residues. The CDR3 is CATSRDGRAADTQYF. The CDR3 nucleotides read TGTGCCACCAGCAGAGATGGCAGGGCAGCAGATACGCAGTATTTT.

This clone has just one count. This chain uses TRBV13 with TRBJ2-7; D is possibly TRBD1 or TRBD2 (5 bases each). The V end was cut by 5 bases, the J end by 2 bases, with 13 bases between. The CDR3 extends over 14 amino acids. The germline gives CDR1 PRHDT, CDR2 FYEKMQ (reference sequence). CDR3 sequence (DNA): TGTGCCAGCAGCCCCCCGGGACCTGCCTACGAGCAGTACTTC. Encoded protein: CASSPPGPAYEQYF.

The J gene is TRBJ2-1, the V gene TRBV27; possibly TRBD2 for D (6 bases). Trimming took off 2 bases at V and 8 bases at J, with 10 bases between the two ends. CDR3 size: 13 residues. Germline V gene data show CDR1 as MNHEY and CDR2 as SMNVEV (reference sequence). The CDR3 reads CASSLGGWDEQFF. The CDR3 DNA sequence: TGTGCCAGCAGTTTAGGAGGGTGGGATGAGCAGTTCTTC.